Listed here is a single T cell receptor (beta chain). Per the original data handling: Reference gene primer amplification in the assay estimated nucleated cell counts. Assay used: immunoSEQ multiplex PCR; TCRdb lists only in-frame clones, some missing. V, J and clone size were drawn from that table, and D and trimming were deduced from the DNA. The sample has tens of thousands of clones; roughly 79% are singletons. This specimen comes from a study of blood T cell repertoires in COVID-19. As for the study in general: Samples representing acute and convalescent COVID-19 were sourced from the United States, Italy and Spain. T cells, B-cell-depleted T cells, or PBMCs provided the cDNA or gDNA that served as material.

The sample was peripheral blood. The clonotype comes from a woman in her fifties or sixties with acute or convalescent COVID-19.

The CDR3 bases are TGTGCCAGCAGTCCCGCCGAGGGAGGCTACACCTTC. Protein sequence: CASSPAEGGYTF. The chain couples TRBV6-5 to TRBJ1-2, with no clear D. Trimming took off 5 bases at V and 8 bases at J, with 12 bases between the two ends. Germline CDR1 and CDR2: MNHEY and SVGAGI. The CDR3 consists of 12 residues.